A selection of T cell receptor beta chains follows, all from one sample in a study of T cells in narcolepsy. TCRdb's copy holds only in-frame clones and misses some; the assay was immunoSEQ multiplex PCR. This sample has tens of thousands of clones, with 87% found just once. The source material was CD45RA- memory CD4+ T cells from PBMCs. The source of these receptors is a human donor with narcolepsy. The CDR3 runs from the conserved cysteine through the conserved F or W. The D gene is left open where the match is weak. Clone size appears in some rows only: once, few, many, or a class for an expanded clone.

CDR3nt	CDR3aa	j_gene	abundance	v_gene	d_gene
TGTGCCAGCACCACGTCCTGGAACACTGAAGCTTTCTTT	CASTTSWNTEAFF	TRBJ1-1	.	TRBV28	.
TGCGCCAGCAGCCAAGTAATAGGGAGGAGCTCCTACGAGCAGTACTTC	CASSQVIGRSSYEQYF	TRBJ2-7	.	TRBV4-3	.
TGTGCCAGCAGCTTATTAGTCCCACGGAGCCAAGAGACCCAGTACTTC	CASSLLVPRSQETQYF	TRBJ2-5	.	TRBV7-6	.
TGTGCCAGCAGCTTAATCGGGGAGAGGGATGAGCAGTTCTTC	CASSLIGERDEQFF	TRBJ2-1	once	TRBV7-2	.
TGTGCCAGCAGGCCCTCGACAGGGGGGAGGCAAAAACTGTTTTTT	CASRPSTGGRQKLFF	TRBJ1-4	.	TRBV6-4	TRBD1
TGTGCCAGCAGGAAAGGGGACAGGGGGGCTTTCTTT	CASRKGDRGAFF	TRBJ1-1	once	TRBV6-5	TRBD1
TGTGCCAGCAACCACCGGGACAAAGCTCAGGGGGAAGAGACCCAGTACTTC	CASNHRDKAQGEETQYF	TRBJ2-5	.	TRBV7-2	TRBD1
TGCGCCAGCAGTGAGGTAGGACAGGGATATGGCTACACCTTC	CASSEVGQGYGYTF	TRBJ1-2	.	TRBV10-1	TRBD1
TGCGCCAGCAGCTTGGGTGCTAGCCTCACAGATACGCAGTATTTT	CASSLGASLTDTQYF	TRBJ2-3	once	TRBV5-1	.
TGTGCCAGCAGCGTATCCTCTGATAATTCACCCCTCCACTTT	CASSVSSDNSPLHF	TRBJ1-6	.	TRBV9	.
TGTGCCAGCAGGCCACCGACAGGGTCCTACAATGAGCAGTTCTTC	CASRPPTGSYNEQFF	TRBJ2-1	.	TRBV5-4	TRBD1
TGTGCCAGCAGCTCCTGGGGACAGAGTCGGTACGAGCAGTACTTC	CASSSWGQSRYEQYF	TRBJ2-7	once	TRBV7-2	TRBD1
TGTGCCAGCAGCGAACGCTACAATGAGCAGTTCTTC	CASSERYNEQFF	TRBJ2-1	once	TRBV14	.
TGTGCCACCAGCAGACCTCAAGGACAGAGGGGAAACATTCAGTACTTC	CATSRPQGQRGNIQYF	TRBJ2-4	.	TRBV15	.
TGCGCCAGCAGCTTGGAGGGGCTCTCTGGAAACACCATATATTTT	CASSLEGLSGNTIYF	TRBJ1-3	.	TRBV5-1	.
TGCGCCAGCAGCCGCTTTGGCAGGGGACTACAAATAACCTACGAGCAGTACTTC	CASSRFGRGLQITYEQYF	TRBJ2-7	.	TRBV5-1	.
TGTGCCGTAAATACCGGCCCCCTCAGCCGGGGCAATCAGCCCCAGCATTTT	CAVNTGPLSRGNQPQHF	TRBJ1-5	.	TRBV7-9	.
TGTGCCAGCAGCCCGACAGCTAGCACAGATACGCAGTATTTT	CASSPTASTDTQYF	TRBJ2-3	.	TRBV7-9	.
TGTGCCAGCGGGGCGACAGCGGTCTATGGCTACACCTTC	CASGATAVYGYTF	TRBJ1-2	.	TRBV6-5	.
TGTGCCAGCAGCCCGGGCCTCTACGAGCAGTACTTC	CASSPGLYEQYF	TRBJ2-7	.	TRBV5-6	.
TGTGCCAGCCAACAGGGATACAATGAGCAGTTCTTC	CASQQGYNEQFF	TRBJ2-1	.	TRBV27	.
TGTGCCAGCAGTGGACAGGGGATGAATGAGCAGTTCTTC	CASSGQGMNEQFF	TRBJ2-1	.	TRBV2	TRBD1
TGTGCCAGCAGTACCAGGGGCGGGGATACGCAGTATTTT	CASSTRGGDTQYF	TRBJ2-3	.	TRBV6-5	.
TGTGCCAGCAGCCCCGACCAATTCCCGCAGAGAGGTGGCTACACCTTC	CASSPDQFPQRGGYTF	TRBJ1-2	.	TRBV5-4	.
TGTGCCAGTAGTCCGGGGGACAGCTCCTACGAGCAGTACTTC	CASSPGDSSYEQYF	TRBJ2-7	few	TRBV19	.
TGTGCCAGCAGCATGGAGGGCCACGAGCAGTACTTC	CASSMEGHEQYF	TRBJ2-7	.	TRBV13	.
TGTGCCAGCAGTGCGACAGGATTCAATCAGCCCCAGCATTTT	CASSATGFNQPQHF	TRBJ1-5	.	TRBV6-1	.
TGTGCCATCAGTGAAAACCTCTCTGGGGCCAACGTCCTGACTTTC	CAISENLSGANVLTF	TRBJ2-6	.	TRBV10-3	.
TGCGCCAGCAGCGTTCAGGGGAATGAGCAGTTCTTC	CASSVQGNEQFF	TRBJ2-1	once	TRBV5-1	.
TGTGCCAGCAGCACCCGACCGGAATACAATGAGCAGTTCTTC	CASSTRPEYNEQFF	TRBJ2-1	.	TRBV7-8	.
TGTGCTAGCAGCTTGGACAGGGAGAACACTGAAGCTTTCTTT	CASSLDRENTEAFF	TRBJ1-1	.	TRBV7-7	TRBD1
TGTGCCAGCAGCCCTATGCCCGACAGAGAAAATGAAAAACTGTTTTTT	CASSPMPDRENEKLFF	TRBJ1-4	.	TRBV21-1	.
TGTGCCAGCAGGGGGTATGGAGGGGGAGACGAGCAGTACTTC	CASRGYGGGDEQYF	TRBJ2-7	.	TRBV28	.
TGCGCCAGCAGCCTCACGCGGTCGGGAGTATCTGAAAAACTGTTTTTT	CASSLTRSGVSEKLFF	TRBJ1-4	.	TRBV4-1	.
TGTGCCAGCAGTGATGACAGGGTTGGTCAGCCCCAGCATTTT	CASSDDRVGQPQHF	TRBJ1-5	.	TRBV2	TRBD1
TGTGCCAGCAGCCGCCGGGCGAAGTCCTACGAGCAGTACTTC	CASSRRAKSYEQYF	TRBJ2-7	.	TRBV7-2	.
TGTGCCAGCAGTGAAGCGGGGACTCGCCTCTCTGGAAACACCATATATTTT	CASSEAGTRLSGNTIYF	TRBJ1-3	.	TRBV6-1	.
TGTGCCACTAGGACTAGCGGGACGAACACCGGGGAGCTGTTTTTT	CATRTSGTNTGELFF	TRBJ2-2	.	TRBV28	TRBD2
TGTGCCAGCAGACTTACTGTCGACGAGCAGTACTTC	CASRLTVDEQYF	TRBJ2-7	.	TRBV28	.
TGTGCCAGCAGCGAGGTCAGGGAATTCGATGAGCAGTTCTTC	CASSEVREFDEQFF	TRBJ2-1	once	TRBV9	.
TGCGCCAGCAGCTATGGGTCCTACAATGAGCAGTTCTTC	CASSYGSYNEQFF	TRBJ2-1	.	TRBV5-1	.